This T cell receptor (beta chain) was identified during a study of cytomegalovirus exposure and HLA in healthy donors. Some clones are missing from TCRdb's copy, which holds only in-frame ones; the method was immunoSEQ multiplex PCR. Here the sample spans roughly 250,000 clones, around 90% being singletons. As regards this clone: Its target is unknown.

Overall study results and limits: Cytomegalovirus association was assigned to about 150 TCR beta chains. In vitro experiments confirmed that a few CMV-associated chains were specific for CMV antigens. First-cohort TCR clusters tended to co-occur in the 90 to 150 validation repertoires, a later analysis found.

The CDR3 is 13 amino acids. Germline assignment: CDR1 SGHAT and CDR2 FQNNGV. V was shortened by 4 bases and J by 0 bases, with 4 bases between the two germline ends. The J gene is TRBJ1-5, the V gene TRBV11-2, with D unclear. Material: PBMCs. The sequence was collected from a woman aged 18-29 years in good health and CMV-seronegative. CDR3 nucleotide sequence: TGTGCCAGCAGCTCTTATAGCAATCAGCCCCAGCATTTT. Translation: CASSSYSNQPQHF.